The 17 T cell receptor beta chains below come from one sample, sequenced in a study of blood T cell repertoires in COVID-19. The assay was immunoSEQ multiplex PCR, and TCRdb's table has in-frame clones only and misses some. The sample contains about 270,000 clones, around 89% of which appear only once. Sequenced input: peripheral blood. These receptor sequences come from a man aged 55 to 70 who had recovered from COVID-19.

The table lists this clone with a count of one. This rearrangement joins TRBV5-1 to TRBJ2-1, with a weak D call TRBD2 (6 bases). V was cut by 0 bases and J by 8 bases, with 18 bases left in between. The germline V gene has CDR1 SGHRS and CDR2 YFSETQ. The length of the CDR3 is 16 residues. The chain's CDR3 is CASSLGDPGGVHEQFF. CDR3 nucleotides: TGCGCCAGCAGCTTGGGGGACCCAGGAGGGGTCCATGAGCAGTTCTTC.

As DNA, the CDR3 is TGCGCCAGCAGCTTGGCTATCGAGGACAGGCTAAATGAAAAACTGTTTTTT. Its protein is CASSLAIEDRLNEKLFF. The chain carries TRBV5-1 and TRBJ1-4; TRBD1 matches 7 bases. V was clipped by 0 bases and J by 5 bases; unmatched bases: 10. Germline CDR1 is SGHRS and CDR2 is YFSETQ. CDR3 length: 17 amino acids.

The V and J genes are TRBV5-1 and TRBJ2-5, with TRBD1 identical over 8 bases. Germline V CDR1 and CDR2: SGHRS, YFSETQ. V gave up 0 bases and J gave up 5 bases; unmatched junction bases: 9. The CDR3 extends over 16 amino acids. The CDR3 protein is CASSLATAGGAETQYF. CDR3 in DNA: TGCGCCAGCAGCTTGGCCACGGCAGGGGGCGCCGAGACCCAGTACTTC.

The CDR3 DNA sequence: TGCGCCAGCAGCTTTTCGGGGGACGGTGGCTATGGCTACACCTTC. Translating gives CASSFSGDGGYGYTF. J is TRBJ1-2 and V is TRBV5-1; tentative D call: TRBD1 (5 bases). Germline V gene lookup returns CDR1 SGHRS and CDR2 YFSETQ. Trimming stripped 2 bases from V and 4 bases from J, with 15 bases between. The CDR3 runs 15 residues. Variable domain in full (rest from reference TRBV5-1 and TRBJ1-2): KAGVTQTPRYLIKTRGQQVTLSCSPISGHRSVSWYQQTPGQGLQFLFEYFSETQRNKGNFPGRFSGRQFSNSRSEMNVSTLELGDSALYLCASSFSGDGGYGYTFGSGTRLTVV.

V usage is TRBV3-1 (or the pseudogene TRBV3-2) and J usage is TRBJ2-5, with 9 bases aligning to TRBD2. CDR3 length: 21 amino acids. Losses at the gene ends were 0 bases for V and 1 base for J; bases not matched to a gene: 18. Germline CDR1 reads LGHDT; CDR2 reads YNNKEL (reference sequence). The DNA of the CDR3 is TGTGCCAGCAGCCAAGATTTGGGGGCGAGGGGGAGCGGGGGGCCCCAAGAGACCCAGTACTTC. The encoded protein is CASSQDLGARGSGGPQETQYF.

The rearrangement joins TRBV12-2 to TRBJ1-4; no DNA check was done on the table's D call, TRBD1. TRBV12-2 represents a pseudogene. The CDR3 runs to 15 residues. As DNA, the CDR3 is TGTGCAAGTCGCATGGACAGGCCAACTAATGAAAAACTGTTTTTT. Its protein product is CASRMDRPTNEKLFF.

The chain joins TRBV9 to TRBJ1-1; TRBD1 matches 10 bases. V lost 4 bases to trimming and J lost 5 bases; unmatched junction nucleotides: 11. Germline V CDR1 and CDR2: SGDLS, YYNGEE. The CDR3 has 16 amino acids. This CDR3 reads CASSSPGTGVGTEAFF. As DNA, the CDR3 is TGTGCCAGCAGCTCCCCCGGGACAGGGGTGGGAACTGAAGCTTTCTTT.

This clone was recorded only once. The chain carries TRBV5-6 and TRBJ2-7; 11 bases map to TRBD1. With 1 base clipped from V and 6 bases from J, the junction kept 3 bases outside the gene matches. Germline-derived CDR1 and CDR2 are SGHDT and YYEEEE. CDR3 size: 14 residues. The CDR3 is CASSLRTGGREQYF. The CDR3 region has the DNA TGTGCCAGCAGCTTGAGGACAGGGGGCCGCGAGCAGTACTTC.

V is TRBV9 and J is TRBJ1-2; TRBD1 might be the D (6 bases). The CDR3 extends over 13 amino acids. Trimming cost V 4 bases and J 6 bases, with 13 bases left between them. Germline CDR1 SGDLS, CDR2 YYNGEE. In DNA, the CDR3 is TGTGCCAGCAGCTCATCACAGGGAAATGGCTACACCTTC. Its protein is CASSSSQGNGYTF.

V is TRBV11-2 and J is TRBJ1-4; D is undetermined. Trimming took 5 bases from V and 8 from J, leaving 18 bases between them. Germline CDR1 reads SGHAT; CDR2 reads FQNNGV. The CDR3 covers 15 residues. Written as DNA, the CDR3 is TGTGCCAGCAGCCCCGGGGTCCTCCGGGGAGAAAAACTGTTTTTT. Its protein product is CASSPGVLRGEKLFF.

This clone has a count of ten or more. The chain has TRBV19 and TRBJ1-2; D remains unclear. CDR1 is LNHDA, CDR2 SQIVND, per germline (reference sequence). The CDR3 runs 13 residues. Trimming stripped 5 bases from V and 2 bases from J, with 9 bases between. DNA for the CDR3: TGTGCCAGTAGTGCCTCCCAGAACTATGGCTACACCTTC. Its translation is CASSASQNYGYTF.

CDR3 DNA sequence: TGCGCCAGCAGCTTGGCCCCAGCGGGGGGGAGCTCCTACGAGCAGTACTTC. Translated: CASSLAPAGGSSYEQYF. The chain uses TRBV5-1 and TRBJ2-7; 10 bases are shared with TRBD2. CDR3 length: 17 residues. The germline CDR1 and CDR2 sequences are SGHRS and YFSETQ. With 0 bases clipped from V and 0 bases from J, the junction kept 6 bases outside the gene matches.

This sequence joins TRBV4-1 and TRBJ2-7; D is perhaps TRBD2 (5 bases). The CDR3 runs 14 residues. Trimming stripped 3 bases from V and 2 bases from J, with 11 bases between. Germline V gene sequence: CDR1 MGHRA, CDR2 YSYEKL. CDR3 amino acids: CASSQGRGTYEQYF. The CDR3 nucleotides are TGCGCCAGCAGCCAGGGCCGGGGTACCTACGAGCAGTACTTC.

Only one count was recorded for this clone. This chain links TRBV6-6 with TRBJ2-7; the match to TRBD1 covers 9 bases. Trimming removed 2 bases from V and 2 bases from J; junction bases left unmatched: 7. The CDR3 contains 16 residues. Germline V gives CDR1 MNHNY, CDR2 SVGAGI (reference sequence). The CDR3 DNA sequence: TGTGCCAGCAGTTACAGGACAGGGGCTTTCACCTACGAGCAGTACTTC. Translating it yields CASSYRTGAFTYEQYF.

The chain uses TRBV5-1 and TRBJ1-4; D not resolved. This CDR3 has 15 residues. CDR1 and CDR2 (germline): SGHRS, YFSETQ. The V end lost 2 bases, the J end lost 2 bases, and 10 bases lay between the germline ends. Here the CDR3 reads CASSFSGSTNEKLFF. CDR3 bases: TGCGCCAGCAGCTTTAGTGGTTCGACTAATGAAAAACTGTTTTTT.

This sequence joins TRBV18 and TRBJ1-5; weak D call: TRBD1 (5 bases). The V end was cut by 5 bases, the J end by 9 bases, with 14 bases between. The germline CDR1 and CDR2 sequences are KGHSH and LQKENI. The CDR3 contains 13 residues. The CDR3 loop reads CASSSDLGGPQHF. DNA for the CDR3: TGTGCCAGCTCATCAGACTTGGGGGGGCCCCAGCATTTT.

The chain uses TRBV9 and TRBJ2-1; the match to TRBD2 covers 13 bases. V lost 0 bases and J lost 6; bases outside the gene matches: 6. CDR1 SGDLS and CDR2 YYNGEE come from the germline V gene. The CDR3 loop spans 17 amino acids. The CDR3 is CASSVGLAGGPPNEQFF. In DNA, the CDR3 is TGTGCCAGCAGCGTAGGACTAGCGGGGGGTCCCCCCAATGAGCAGTTCTTC.